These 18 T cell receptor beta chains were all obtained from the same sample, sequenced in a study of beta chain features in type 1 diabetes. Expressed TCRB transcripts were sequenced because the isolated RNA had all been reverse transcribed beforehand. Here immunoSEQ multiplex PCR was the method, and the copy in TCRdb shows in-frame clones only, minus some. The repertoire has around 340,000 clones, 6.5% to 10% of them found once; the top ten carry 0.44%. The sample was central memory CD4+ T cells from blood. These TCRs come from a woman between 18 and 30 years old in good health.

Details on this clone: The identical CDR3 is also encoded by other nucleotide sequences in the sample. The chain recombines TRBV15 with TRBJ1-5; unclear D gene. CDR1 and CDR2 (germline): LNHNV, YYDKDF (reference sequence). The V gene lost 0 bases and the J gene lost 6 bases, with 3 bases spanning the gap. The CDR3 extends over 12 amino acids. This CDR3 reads CATSRDLQPQHF. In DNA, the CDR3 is TGTGCCACCAGCAGAGATCTTCAGCCCCAGCATTTT.

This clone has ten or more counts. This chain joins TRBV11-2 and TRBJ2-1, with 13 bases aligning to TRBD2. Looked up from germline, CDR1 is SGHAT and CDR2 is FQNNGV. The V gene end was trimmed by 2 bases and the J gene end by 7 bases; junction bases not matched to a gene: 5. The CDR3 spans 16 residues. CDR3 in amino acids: CASSLLGTSGKNEQFF. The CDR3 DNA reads TGTGCCAGCAGCTTACTCGGGACTAGCGGGAAAAATGAGCAGTTCTTC.

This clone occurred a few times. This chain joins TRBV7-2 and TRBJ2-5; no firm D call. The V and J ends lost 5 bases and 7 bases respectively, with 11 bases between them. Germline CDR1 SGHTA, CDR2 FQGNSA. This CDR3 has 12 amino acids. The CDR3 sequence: CASSGDWRTQYF. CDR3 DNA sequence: TGTGCCAGCAGCGGAGACTGGCGGACCCAGTACTTC.

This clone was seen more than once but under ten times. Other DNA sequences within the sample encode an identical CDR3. The CDR3 loop reads CASSLTREQYF. CDR3 in DNA: TGTGCCAGCAGTTTAACCAGGGAGCAGTACTTC. The V gene is TRBV28, the J gene TRBJ2-7, with D hard to call. Germline V lookup: CDR1 MDHEN, CDR2 SYDVKM. The CDR3 is 11 amino acids. V gave up 2 bases and J gave up 7 bases, with 6 bases separating them.

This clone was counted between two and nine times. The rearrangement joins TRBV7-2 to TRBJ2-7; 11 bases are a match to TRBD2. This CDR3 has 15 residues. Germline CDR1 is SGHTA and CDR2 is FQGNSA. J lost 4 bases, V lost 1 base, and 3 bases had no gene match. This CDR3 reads CASSLVLAGGYEQYF. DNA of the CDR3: TGTGCCAGCAGCTTAGTCCTAGCGGGAGGATACGAGCAGTACTTC. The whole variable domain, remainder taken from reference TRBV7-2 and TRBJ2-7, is GAGVSQSPSNKVTEKGKDVELRCDPISGHTALYWYRQSLGQGLEFLIYFQGNSAPDKSGLPSDRFSAERTGGSVSTLTIQRTQQEDSAVYLCASSLVLAGGYEQYFGPGTRLTVT.

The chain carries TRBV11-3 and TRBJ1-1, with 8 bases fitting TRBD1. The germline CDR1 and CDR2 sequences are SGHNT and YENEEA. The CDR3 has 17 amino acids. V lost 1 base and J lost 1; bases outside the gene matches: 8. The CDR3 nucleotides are TGTGCCAGCAGCTTAGTCGTAGGACAGGGAAAGAACACTGAAGCTTTCTTT. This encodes CASSLVVGQGKNTEAFF.

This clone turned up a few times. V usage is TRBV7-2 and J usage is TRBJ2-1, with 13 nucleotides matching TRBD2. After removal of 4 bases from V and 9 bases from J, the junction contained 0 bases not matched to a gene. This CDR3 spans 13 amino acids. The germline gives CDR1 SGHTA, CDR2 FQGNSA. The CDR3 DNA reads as TGTGCCAGCAGCTGGACTAGCGGGAGTGAGCAGTTCTTC. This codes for CASSWTSGSEQFF.

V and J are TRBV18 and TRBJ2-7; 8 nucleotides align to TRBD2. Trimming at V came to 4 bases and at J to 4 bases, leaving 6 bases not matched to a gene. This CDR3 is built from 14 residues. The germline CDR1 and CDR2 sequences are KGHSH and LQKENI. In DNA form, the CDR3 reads TGTGCCAGCTCACAAACTAGCGGACAATACGAGCAGTACTTC. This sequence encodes CASSQTSGQYEQYF.

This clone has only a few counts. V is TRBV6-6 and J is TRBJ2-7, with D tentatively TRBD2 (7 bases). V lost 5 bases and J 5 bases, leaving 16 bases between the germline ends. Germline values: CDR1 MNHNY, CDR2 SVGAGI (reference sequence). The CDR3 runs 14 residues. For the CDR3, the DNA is TGTGCCAGCAGTAAAGGGAGGGGGTACGACGAGCAGTACTTC. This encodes CASSKGRGYDEQYF.

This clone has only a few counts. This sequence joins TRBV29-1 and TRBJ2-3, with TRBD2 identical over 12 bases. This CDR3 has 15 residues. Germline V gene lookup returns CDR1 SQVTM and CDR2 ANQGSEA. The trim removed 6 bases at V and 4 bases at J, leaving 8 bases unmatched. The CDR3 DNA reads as TGCAGCGTCGACCTAGGACTAGCGGGACCAGATACGCAGTATTTT. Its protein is CSVDLGLAGPDTQYF.

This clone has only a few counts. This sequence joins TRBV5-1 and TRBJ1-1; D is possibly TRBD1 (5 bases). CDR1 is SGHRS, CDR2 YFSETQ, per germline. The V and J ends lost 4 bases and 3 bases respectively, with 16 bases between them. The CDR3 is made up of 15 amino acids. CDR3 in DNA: TGCGCCAGCAGCACGGGAAACAGGTTCGACACTGAAGCTTTCTTT. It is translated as CASSTGNRFDTEAFF.

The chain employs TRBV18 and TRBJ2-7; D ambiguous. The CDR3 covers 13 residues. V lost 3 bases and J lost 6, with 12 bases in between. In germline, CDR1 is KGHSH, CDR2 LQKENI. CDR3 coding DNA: TGTGCCAGCTCACCTGCCGCCGGTGGCGAGCAGTACTTC. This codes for CASSPAAGGEQYF.

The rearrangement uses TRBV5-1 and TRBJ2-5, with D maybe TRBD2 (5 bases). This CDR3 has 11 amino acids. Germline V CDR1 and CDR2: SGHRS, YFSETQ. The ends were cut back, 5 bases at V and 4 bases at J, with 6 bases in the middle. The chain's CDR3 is CASRAGETQYF. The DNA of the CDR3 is TGCGCCAGCAGGGCGGGAGAGACCCAGTACTTC.

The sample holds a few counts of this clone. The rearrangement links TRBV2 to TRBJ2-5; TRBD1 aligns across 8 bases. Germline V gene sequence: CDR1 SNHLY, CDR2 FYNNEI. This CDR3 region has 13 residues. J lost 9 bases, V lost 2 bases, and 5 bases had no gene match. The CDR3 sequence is CASSELNRGAQYF. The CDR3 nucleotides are TGTGCCAGCAGTGAACTAAACAGGGGGGCCCAGTACTTC.

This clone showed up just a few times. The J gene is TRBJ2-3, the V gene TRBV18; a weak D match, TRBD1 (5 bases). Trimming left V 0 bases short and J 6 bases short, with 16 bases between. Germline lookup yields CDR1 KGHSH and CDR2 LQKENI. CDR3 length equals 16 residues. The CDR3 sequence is CASSPPVSRAPDTQYF. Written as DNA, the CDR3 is TGTGCCAGCTCACCACCGGTTTCCAGGGCGCCGGATACGCAGTATTTT.

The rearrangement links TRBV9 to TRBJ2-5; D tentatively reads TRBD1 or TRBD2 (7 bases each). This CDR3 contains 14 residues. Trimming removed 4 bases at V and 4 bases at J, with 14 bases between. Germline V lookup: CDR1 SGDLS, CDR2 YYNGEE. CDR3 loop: CASSPGGDGETQYF. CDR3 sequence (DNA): TGTGCCAGCAGCCCAGGGGGGGACGGAGAGACCCAGTACTTC.

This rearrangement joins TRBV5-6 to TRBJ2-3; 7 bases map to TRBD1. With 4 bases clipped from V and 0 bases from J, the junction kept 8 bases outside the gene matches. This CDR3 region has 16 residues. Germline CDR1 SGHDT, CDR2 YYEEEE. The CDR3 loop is CASSLYRDRSTDTQYF. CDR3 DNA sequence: TGTGCCAGCAGCCTTTACCGGGACAGAAGCACAGATACGCAGTATTTT.

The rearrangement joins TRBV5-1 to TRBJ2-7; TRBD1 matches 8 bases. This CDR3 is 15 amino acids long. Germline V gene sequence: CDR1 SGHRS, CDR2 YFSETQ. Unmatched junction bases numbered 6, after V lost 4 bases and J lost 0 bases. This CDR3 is CASSPGQATSYEQYF. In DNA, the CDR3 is TGCGCCAGCAGCCCGGGACAGGCGACCTCCTACGAGCAGTACTTC. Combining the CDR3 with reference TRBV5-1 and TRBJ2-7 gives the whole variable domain KAGVTQTPRYLIKTRGQQVTLSCSPISGHRSVSWYQQTPGQGLQFLFEYFSETQRNKGNFPGRFSGRQFSNSRSEMNVSTLELGDSALYLCASSPGQATSYEQYFGPGTRLTVT.